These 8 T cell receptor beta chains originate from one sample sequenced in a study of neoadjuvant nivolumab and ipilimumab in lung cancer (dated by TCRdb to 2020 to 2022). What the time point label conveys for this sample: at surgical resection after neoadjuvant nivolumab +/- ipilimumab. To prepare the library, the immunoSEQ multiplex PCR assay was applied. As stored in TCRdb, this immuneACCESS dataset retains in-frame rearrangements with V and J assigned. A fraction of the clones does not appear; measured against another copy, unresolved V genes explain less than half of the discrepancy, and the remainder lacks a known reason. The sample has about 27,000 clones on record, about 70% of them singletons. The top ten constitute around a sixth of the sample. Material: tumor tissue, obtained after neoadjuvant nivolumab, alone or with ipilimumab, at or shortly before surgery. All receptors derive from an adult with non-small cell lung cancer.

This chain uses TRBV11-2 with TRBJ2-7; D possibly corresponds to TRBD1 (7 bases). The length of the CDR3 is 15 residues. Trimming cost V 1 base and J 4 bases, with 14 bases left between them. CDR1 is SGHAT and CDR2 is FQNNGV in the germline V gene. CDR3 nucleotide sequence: TGTGCCAGCAGCTTAGTGGCACAGGGGACTTACGAGCAGTACTTC. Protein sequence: CASSLVAQGTYEQYF.

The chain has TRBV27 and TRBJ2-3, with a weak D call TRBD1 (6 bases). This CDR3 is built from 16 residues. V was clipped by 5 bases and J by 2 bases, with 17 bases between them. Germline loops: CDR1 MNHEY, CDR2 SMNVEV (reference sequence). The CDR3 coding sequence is TGTGCCAGCAGTGCGGCGGACAGAGCTAACACAGATACGCAGTATTTT. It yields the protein CASSAADRANTDTQYF.

The CDR3 here is CASRLNTEAFF. In DNA form, the CDR3 reads TGTGCCAGCAGGCTGAACACTGAAGCTTTCTTT. The chain joins TRBV6-6 to TRBJ1-1; D ambiguous. Germline V gives CDR1 MNHNY, CDR2 SVGAGI (reference sequence). V lost 6 bases to trimming and J lost 0 bases, with 2 bases between them. The CDR3 has 11 residues.

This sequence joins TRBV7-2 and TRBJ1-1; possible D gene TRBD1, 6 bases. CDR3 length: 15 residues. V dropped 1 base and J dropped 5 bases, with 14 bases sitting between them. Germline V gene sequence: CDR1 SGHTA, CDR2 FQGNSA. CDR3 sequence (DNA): TGTGCCAGCAGCTTAGGTCCGGGGGCGGGGACTGAAGCTTTCTTT. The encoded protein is CASSLGPGAGTEAFF.

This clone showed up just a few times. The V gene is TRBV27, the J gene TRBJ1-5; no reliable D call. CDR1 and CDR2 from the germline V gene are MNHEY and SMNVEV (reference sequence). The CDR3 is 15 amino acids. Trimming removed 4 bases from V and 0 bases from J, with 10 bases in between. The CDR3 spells CASSSSRYSNQPQHF. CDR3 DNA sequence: TGTGCCAGCAGTTCCTCCCGGTATAGCAATCAGCCCCAGCATTTT.

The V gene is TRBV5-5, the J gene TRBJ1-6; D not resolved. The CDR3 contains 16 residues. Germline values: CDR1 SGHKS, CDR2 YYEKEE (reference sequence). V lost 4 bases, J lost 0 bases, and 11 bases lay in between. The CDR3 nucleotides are TGTGCCAGCAGCCCGGGTCGCAGCTCCTATAATTCACCCCTCCACTTT. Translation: CASSPGRSSYNSPLHF.

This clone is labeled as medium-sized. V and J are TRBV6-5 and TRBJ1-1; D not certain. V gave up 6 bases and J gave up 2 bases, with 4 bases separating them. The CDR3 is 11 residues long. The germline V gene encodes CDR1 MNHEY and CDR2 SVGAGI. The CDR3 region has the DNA TGTGCCAGCAGGGCTAACACTGAAGCTTTCTTT. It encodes CASRANTEAFF.

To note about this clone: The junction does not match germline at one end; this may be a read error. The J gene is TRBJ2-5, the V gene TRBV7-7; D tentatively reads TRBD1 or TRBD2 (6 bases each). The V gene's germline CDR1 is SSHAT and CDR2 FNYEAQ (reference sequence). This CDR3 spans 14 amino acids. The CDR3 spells CASSPAGGVETQYF. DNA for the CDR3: TGTGCTAGCAGCCCCGCCGGGGGCGTGGAGACCCAGTACTTC.